A selection of T cell receptor beta chains follows, all from one sample in a study of OX40 agonist ivuxolimab in advanced cancers. Data came from immunoSEQ multiplex PCR; TCRdb stores just in-frame clones and leaves some out. This table holds more than 80,000 clones, approximately 90% found once. This sample comprised CD4+ or CD8+ T cells sorted from blood, obtained in a trial of the OX40 agonist ivuxolimab. Receptors originate from an adult with an advanced solid tumor such as melanoma, head and neck, liver or kidney cancer. CDR3s include the opening cysteine and the closing phenylalanine or tryptophan. Fields, in order: clone size, V gene, J gene, D gene, CDR3 protein, CDR3 DNA. D genes are given only for firm matches. Some rows have no size entry. The others give once, few or many, or a class for an expanded clone.

>.|TRBV2|TRBJ2-5|TRBD2
CASSEALAGYQETQYF
TGTGCCAGCAGTGAAGCCCTAGCGGGGTATCAAGAGACCCAGTACTTC
>.|TRBV10-3|TRBJ1-2|.
CAINKGLGYGYTF
TGTGCCATCAACAAGGGTCTAGGGTATGGCTACACCTTC
>.|TRBV18|TRBJ1-1|.
CASSQGHMNTEAFF
TGTGCCAGCTCACAGGGCCATATGAACACTGAAGCTTTCTTT
>.|TRBV4-1|TRBJ2-2|.
CASSQDQYTGELFF
TGCGCCAGCAGCCAAGATCAATACACCGGGGAGCTGTTTTTT
>.|TRBV19|TRBJ1-2|TRBD1
CASRAGQGTGGYTF
TGTGCCAGTAGGGCCGGACAGGGGACGGGAGGCTACACCTTC
>.|TRBV28|TRBJ2-7|TRBD1
CASSSSTGVPYEQYF
TGTGCCAGCAGTTCCTCGACAGGGGTCCCCTACGAGCAGTACTTC
>.|TRBV25-1|TRBJ1-4|.
CASSESGQGGEKLFF
TGTGCCAGCAGTGAATCGGGGCAGGGAGGGGAAAAACTGTTTTTT
>.|TRBV4-1|TRBJ2-7|TRBD1
CASSHVRQGANEQYF
TGCGCCAGCAGCCATGTTCGACAGGGGGCGAACGAGCAGTACTTC
>.|TRBV2|TRBJ1-1|.
CASSLRDGREAFF
TGTGCCAGCAGTCTACGGGACGGCCGTGAAGCTTTCTTT
>.|TRBV30|TRBJ2-7|TRBD1
CACSQGGREQYF
TGTGCCTGTTCTCAAGGGGGCAGGGAGCAGTACTTC
>.|TRBV5-4|TRBJ1-2|.
CASSLEGTYGYTF
TGTGCCAGCAGCTTGGAGGGGACATATGGCTACACCTTC
>.|TRBV10-3|TRBJ1-2|.
CAISDDNYGYTF
TGTGCCATCAGTGATGATAACTATGGCTACACCTTC
>few|TRBV7-8|TRBJ2-4|TRBD2
CASSLSTSGGRMAKNIQYF
TGTGCCAGCAGCTTATCGACTAGCGGGGGGAGGATGGCCAAAAACATTCAGTACTTC
>few|TRBV18|TRBJ2-4|.
CASSPIHRVDIQYF
TGTGCCAGCTCACCCATCCACAGGGTTGACATTCAGTACTTC
>.|TRBV19|TRBJ2-6|TRBD1
CASSIPDRGGPLSGANVLTF
TGTGCCAGTAGTATTCCGGACAGGGGTGGCCCTCTCTCTGGGGCCAACGTCCTGACTTTC
>once|TRBV18|TRBJ1-4|.
CASSPLSSTNEKLFF
TGTGCCAGCTCACCACTATCCTCAACTAATGAAAAACTGTTTTTT
>.|TRBV10-3|TRBJ2-3|TRBD1
CAISVGTGNLDTQYF
TGTGCCATCAGTGTAGGGACAGGGAACCTCGATACGCAGTATTTT
>.|TRBV28|TRBJ2-4|TRBD1
CASSRTGVGIQYF
TGTGCCAGCAGTAGGACAGGGGTGGGCATTCAGTACTTC
>.|TRBV5-6|TRBJ2-5|TRBD1
CASSGTGVPYQETQYF
TGTGCCAGCAGCGGCACAGGGGTCCCCTACCAAGAGACCCAGTACTTC
>.|TRBV27|TRBJ1-5|.
CASSLNGQGIQHF
TGTGCCAGCAGTTTAAACGGCCAGGGAATCCAGCATTTT